This TCR beta chain was sequenced for a study of blood T cells in healthy people across ages. Using a J-beta primer mix together with a sample-barcoded 5' primer, a second PCR was run for roughly 6 to 11 cycles. Each CDR3 protein is one row after TCRdb ran MiXCR on the 5' RACE reads. The sample holds over 700,000 distinct CDR3 sequences; around a quarter are singletons and the top ten take 9.4%. Germline V CDR1 and CDR2: DFQATT, SNEGSKA (reference sequence). This CDR3 has 13 amino acids. Study-wide results and limits: Long-lived and aged donors differed, with more naive CD4+ cells and higher diversity in the long-lived.

This clonotype was observed a handful of times. What it binds is not known. This sample was shared with a second study, whose subject was T cells of mothers and their children.

This receptor was taken from a boy aged 5-17 years in good health. Sequencing was performed on blood. The rearrangement links TRBV20-1 to TRBJ2-5; 9 nucleotides agree with TRBD2. Gene TRBJ2-1 matches the end of the DNA better, so the J call may be wrong. Here the CDR3 DNA reads TGCAGTGCTGGGGGACTAGCTGCGGGGGAGCAGTTCTTC. Translating gives CSAGGLAAGEQFF.